The clone carrying this TCR beta chain was counted many times. Its antigen remains unknown. There were no patients who had received any treatment before thyroid surgery. This sample is drawn from a study of metastatic and nonmetastatic thyroid tumors. Study-level information: It was across blood and tumor or nodule tissue from malignant and benign thyroid patients that repertoires were compared.

J lost 7 bases, V lost 5 bases, and 6 bases had no gene match. The CDR3 consists of 14 residues. The germline CDR1 and CDR2 sequences are SGHNT and YENEEA. Original processing notes: The study's classifier, a distant-metastasis tool for papillary thyroid cancer, was built using CDR3 differences across clinicopathological groups. TCRdb re-clonotyped the PCR reads via MiXCR. What appears here as the V and J calls and clone size reflects TCRdb's work, not the paper's. The table has approximately 50,000 clones, 3.5% to 5% seen once. General study findings and limits: TCR beta diversity was reportedly significantly higher in malignant thyroid tumors than benign nodules, in blood and tumor.

The chain recombines TRBV11-3 with TRBJ1-1; 11 bases agree with TRBD1. Sequencing was performed on blood. This TCR derives from a female donor with papillary thyroid cancer or a benign thyroid nodule (not recorded which). Some clones in this sample may be carry-over from other donors' samples. CDR3 in amino acids: CASSTGQGAVEAFF. CDR3 nucleotide sequence: TGTGCCAGCAGCACCGGACAGGGGGCTGTTGAAGCTTTCTTT.